This T cell receptor (beta chain) was captured in a study of T-cell reconstitution after alpha-beta-depleted transplantation in children. Regarding the study as a whole: T cells produced anew were the main source of T-cell counts and diversity one year after transplant.

There are many counts of this clonotype. As yet, its antigen is unknown. Trimming pared 0 bases from V and 5 bases from J, leaving 16 bases between. The CDR3 has 15 amino acids. CDR1 is DFQATT and CDR2 is SNEGSKA in the germline V gene (reference sequence). Preparation of the TCRbeta library involved a method that used unique molecular identifiers. TCRdb re-called the PCR reads with MiXCR, one entry per CDR3 protein. This table has 440,000 or so distinct CDR3 sequences, over 40% appearing once. The material was PBMCs, obtained before TCRalphabeta/CD19-depleted stem cell transplant. The TCR comes from a girl aged 2 to 10 with aplastic anemia, due to receive a stem cell transplant. V is TRBV20-1 and J is TRBJ2-5; D is unresolved. The CDR3 DNA reads TGCAGTGCTAGAGATTATAGGCTCACCGGGGAGACCCAGTACTTC. It specifies CSARDYRLTGETQYF.